The 20 T cell receptor beta chains presented below share a single source sample, sequenced in a study of T cells in Graves' hyperthyroidism and ophthalmopathy. The source material, RNA transcripts, was used to amplify TCR beta CDR3 regions. The HTBI primer set drove a first-round RT-PCR of the TCR CDR3. Via MiXCR, TCRdb re-called the multiplex PCR reads, giving one row per CDR3 protein. The sample holds around 520,000 distinct CDR3 sequences, approximately 25% seen once. Sequencing input: blood. The receptor set was obtained from a woman aged 30 to 39 with Graves' ophthalmopathy.

This clonotype was counted at least ten times. The chain uses TRBV20-1 and TRBJ2-7, with 7 bases identical to TRBD1. The ends lost 3 bases at V and 3 bases at J; junction bases unmatched: 5. The CDR3 spans 13 residues. Germline values: CDR1 DFQATT, CDR2 SNEGSKA (reference sequence). Here the CDR3 reads CSARNHRGYEQYF. The CDR3 DNA reads TGCAGTGCTAGGAACCACAGGGGCTACGAGCAGTACTTC.

In this sample, this clonotype turned up many times. The chain combines TRBV12-3 or TRBV12-4 with TRBJ2-4, with 8 bases matching TRBD2. This CDR3 has 15 residues. V trimming: 8 bases; J trimming: 6 bases; junction bases outside the gene matches: 12. This CDR3 reads CASGPSGGGPNIQYF. The CDR3 DNA sequence: TGTGCCAGCGGCCCTTCGGGCGGGGGGCCAAACATTCAGTACTTC.

This clonotype showed up just a few times. The chain employs TRBV20-1 and TRBJ2-7; 9 bases agree with TRBD1. There are 16 residues in the CDR3. Unmatched junction bases numbered 17, after V lost 6 bases and J lost 5 bases. Per germline, CDR1 DFQATT and CDR2 SNEGSKA (reference sequence). CDR3 region: CSALRKRTGVRDEQYF. The CDR3 DNA follows: TGCAGTGCCCTACGGAAAAGGACAGGGGTAAGGGACGAGCAGTACTTC.

The V and J genes are TRBV28 and TRBJ1-3; D is uncertain. CDR3 length: 12 residues. CDR1 and CDR2 (germline): MDHEN, SYDVKM. The ends were cut back, 4 bases at V and 4 bases at J, with 5 bases in the middle. CDR3 region: CASSWRGNTIYF. The CDR3 nucleotides read TGTGCCAGCAGTTGGCGGGGAAACACCATATATTTT. The complete variable domain, with remaining parts taken from reference TRBV28 and TRBJ1-3, reads DVKVTQSSRYLVKRTGEKVFLECVQDMDHENMFWYRQDPGLGLRLIYFSYDVKMKEKGDIPEGYSVSREKKERFSLILESASTNQTSMYLCASSWRGNTIYFGEGSWLTVV.

The J gene is TRBJ2-7, the V gene TRBV7-2; perhaps TRBD1 as D (5 bases). The CDR3 length is 13 residues. V was pared by 4 bases and J by 7 bases, with 14 bases between. Germline CDR1 and CDR2: SGHTA and FQGNSA. The CDR3 reads CASSSDRGREQYF. The CDR3 DNA is TGTGCCAGCAGCTCGGATAGGGGAAGGGAGCAGTACTTC.

This clonotype was recorded at least ten times. The V call is TRBV6-2 or TRBV6-3, the J call TRBJ1-1; the D is unclear. The CDR3 loop spans 15 amino acids. Trimming took 7 bases from V and 0 from J, leaving 15 bases between them. CDR1 and CDR2 from the germline V gene are MNHEY and SVGEGT. The CDR3 loop reads CASNQDVPMNTEAFF. The DNA of the CDR3 is TGTGCCAGCAATCAGGATGTCCCCATGAACACTGAAGCTTTCTTT.

This clonotype was observed at least ten times. The chain links TRBV4-3 to TRBJ2-7; TRBD1 matches at 8 bases. V shed 3 bases, J shed 6 bases, and the junction held 10 bases outside the gene matches. The CDR3 sequence is 15 residues long. CDR1 and CDR2 from the germline V gene are LGHNA and YSLEER. The CDR3: CASSQLDRGPLEQYF. In nucleotides, the CDR3 is TGCGCCAGCAGCCAGCTCGACAGGGGCCCCCTCGAGCAGTACTTC.

The chain carries TRBV6-1 and TRBJ2-7, with D perhaps matching TRBD2 (7 bases). The CDR3 totals 14 residues. Trimming shortened V by 8 bases and J by 6 bases, and 20 bases separated the two germline ends. Germline CDR1 MNHNS, CDR2 SASEGT. CDR3 loop: CASLDRGAHREQYF. The CDR3 region has the DNA TGTGCCAGCCTCGATCGGGGGGCGCATCGCGAGCAGTACTTC.

This chain uses TRBV20-1 with TRBJ2-7; 7 nucleotides agree with TRBD2. This CDR3 is built from 14 residues. Germline values: CDR1 DFQATT, CDR2 SNEGSKA (reference sequence). The trim removed 5 bases at V and 2 bases at J, leaving 9 bases unmatched. The CDR3 DNA reads TGCAGTGCTGTACGGCGGGGGTCCCCCTACGAGCAGTACTTC. Its translation is CSAVRRGSPYEQYF.

The chain carries TRBV19 and TRBJ1-5; TRBD1 agrees at 7 bases. The CDR3 is 20 residues long. The junction had 17 bases not matched to a gene; V was cut back by 3 bases and J by 0 bases. CDR1 is LNHDA, CDR2 SQIVND, per germline (reference sequence). The CDR3 reads CASSMGIRDRRVPSNQPQHF. For the CDR3, the DNA is TGTGCCAGTAGTATGGGAATCCGGGACAGAAGGGTACCTAGCAATCAGCCCCAGCATTTT.

This clonotype was detected ten times or more. The rearrangement uses TRBV6-2 or TRBV6-3 and TRBJ1-1; no definite D call. This CDR3 region has 12 residues. The V gene lost 2 bases and the J gene lost 7 bases, with 8 bases spanning the gap. Germline V lookup: CDR1 MNHEY, CDR2 SVGEGT. CDR3 residues: CASSYMGDEAFF. The CDR3 DNA reads TGTGCCAGCAGTTACATGGGAGATGAAGCTTTCTTT.

This clonotype was found many times. The chain uses TRBV6-1 and TRBJ2-5; D call uncertain. V was shortened by 8 bases and J by 3 bases, with 7 bases between the two germline ends. The CDR3 is 11 amino acids. Per germline, CDR1 MNHNS and CDR2 SASEGT. CDR3 sequence: CASPAEETQYF. As DNA, the CDR3 is TGTGCCAGCCCAGCCGAAGAGACCCAGTACTTC.

This clonotype was picked up a small number of times. This sequence joins TRBV28 and TRBJ2-5; D may be TRBD1 (5 bases). Germline V gene lookup returns CDR1 MDHEN and CDR2 SYDVKM. V lost 6 bases to trimming and J lost 4 bases, with 12 bases between them. CDR3 length: 13 amino acids. CDR3 region: CASRQEGGETQYF. CDR3 coding DNA: TGTGCCAGCAGACAGGAAGGTGGAGAGACCCAGTACTTC.

With regard to this clonotype: Since a much larger clone is just one base distant, this may be a read error. The gene calls are TRBV7-2 and TRBJ1-2; maybe TRBD1 (5 bases). CDR3 length: 14 residues. CDR1 and CDR2 (germline): SGHTA, FQGNSA. CDR3 residues: CAGRTGALGYGYTF. CDR3 nucleotides: TGTGCCGGCAGGACCGGGGCGCTCGGGTATGGCTACACCTTC.

This clonotype was seen at least ten times. V and J are TRBV2 and TRBJ1-1; perhaps TRBD1 as D (6 bases). Per germline, CDR1 SNHLY and CDR2 FYNNEI. V gave up 0 bases and J gave up 0 bases, with 8 bases separating them. There are 15 residues in the CDR3. The CDR3 region has the DNA TGTGCCAGCAGTGAAGCTCAGGGGATGAACACTGAAGCTTTCTTT. As protein: CASSEAQGMNTEAFF.

This clonotype came up many times. This sequence joins TRBV6-1 and TRBJ2-2, with D hard to call. There are 12 residues in the CDR3. Trimming removed 3 bases at V and 8 bases at J, with 7 bases between. Germline CDR1 reads MNHNS; CDR2 reads SASEGT. CDR3 DNA sequence: TGTGCCAGCAGTGATAAGGCGGGGGAGCTGTTTTTT. Protein product: CASSDKAGELFF.

This clonotype was observed a few times. This sequence joins TRBV19 and TRBJ2-7; 10 bases map to TRBD1. Germline CDR1 and CDR2: LNHDA and SQIVND (reference sequence). There are 15 residues in the CDR3. Trimming removed 6 bases from V and 2 bases from J; junction bases left unmatched: 7. This CDR3 reads CASRRSTGGPYEQYF. The CDR3 DNA follows: TGTGCCAGTAGAAGATCGACAGGGGGCCCCTACGAGCAGTACTTC.

The CDR3 is CAWTTDRGTPLHF. DNA of the CDR3: TGTGCCTGGACGACAGACAGGGGGACACCCCTCCACTTT. J is TRBJ1-6 and V is TRBV30; 9 nucleotides match TRBD1. Germline values: CDR1 GTSNPN, CDR2 SVGIG (reference sequence). The CDR3 length is 13 residues. J was trimmed by 11 bases and V by 4 bases; bases with no gene match: 6.

Points on this clonotype: A much bigger clone sits one base away, suggesting this may be a read error. It is likely a read error, because the conserved phenylalanine at the end of the CDR3 is missing. This sequence joins TRBV6-2 or TRBV6-3 and TRBJ2-7; 8 nucleotides agree with TRBD2. Germline V gene lookup returns CDR1 MNHEY and CDR2 SVGEGT. The CDR3 consists of 15 residues. The J segment lost 2 bases and the V segment lost 3 bases, leaving 6 bases of the junction unmatched. In nucleotides, the CDR3 is TGTGCCAGCAGTTATGAAGCGGGGGCTACCTACGAGCAGTACCTC. Its protein product is CASSYEAGATYEQYL.

This clonotype was counted only a few times. A read error is possible here, since a much larger clone lies one base away. The chain joins TRBV4-3 to TRBJ2-7, with a tentative D call TRBD1 (5 bases). Germline CDR1 reads LGHNA; CDR2 reads YSLEER. This CDR3 region has 15 residues. The CDR3 here is CASSQGPLDIYGQYF. The CDR3 nucleotides are TGCGCCAGCAGCCAAGGACCCCTGGACATCTACGGGCAGTACTTC.